This TCR beta chain was identified during a study of blood T cells in healthy people across ages. Overall study findings and caveats: Per million T cells, TCR beta diversity dropped roughly linearly as age increased. PBMCs went unsorted, and a conclusive naive versus antigen-experienced comparison was therefore prevented. Strong correlation existed between TCR beta diversity and naive T cell percentage.

Next came a second PCR, run for 7 to 11 cycles, which used a sample-barcoded 5' primer along with a J-beta primer mix. TCRdb reprocessed the 5' RACE reads with MiXCR, giving one entry per CDR3 protein. In the table there are 750,000 to 850,000 distinct CDR3 sequences, 20% to 25% of which are singletons. V lost 4 bases to trimming and J lost 1 base; unmatched junction nucleotides: 7. The CDR3 covers 16 residues. Germline CDR1 is SGHNT and CDR2 is YYREEE (reference sequence). Concerning this clonotype: The target antigen is unknown.

This same sample was also taken into another study, of T cells of mothers and their children.

The receptor comes from a boy younger than 18 in good health. The genes are TRBV5-4 and TRBJ2-5, with 10 bases that match TRBD2. Sequenced material: blood. CDR3 in DNA: TGTGCCAGCAGCCTAAGCGGGGGGGCTCTCCAAGAGACCCAGTACTTC. Translating gives CASSLSGGALQETQYF.